The source of this TCR beta chain is a study of OX40 agonist ivuxolimab in advanced cancers. Study background: Each dose-escalation patient presented with hepatocellular carcinoma, melanoma, renal cell or head and neck cancer. Whole-study results and caveats: Expanded clones tended on average to be more numerous among CD8+ T cells than CD4+.

The CDR3 loop spans 12 amino acids. V dropped 5 bases and J dropped 8; count of bases not matched to a gene: 4. Germline V gives CDR1 MDHEN, CDR2 SYDVKM. Anyone with autoimmune disease history or systemic immunosuppression was excluded. This clone was detected once. The antigen is undetermined. Data came from immunoSEQ multiplex PCR; TCRdb stores just in-frame clones and leaves some out. The table has fewer than 85,000 clones, less than 85% seen once. This receptor was taken from an adult with an advanced solid tumor such as melanoma, head and neck, liver or kidney cancer. The material was CD4+ or CD8+ T cells sorted from blood, obtained in a trial of the OX40 agonist ivuxolimab. V usage is TRBV28 and J usage is TRBJ1-2, with 8 bases aligning to TRBD1. CDR3 region: CASSRTGRGYTF. In nucleotides, the CDR3 is TGTGCCAGCAGTCGGACAGGGAGAGGCTACACCTTC.